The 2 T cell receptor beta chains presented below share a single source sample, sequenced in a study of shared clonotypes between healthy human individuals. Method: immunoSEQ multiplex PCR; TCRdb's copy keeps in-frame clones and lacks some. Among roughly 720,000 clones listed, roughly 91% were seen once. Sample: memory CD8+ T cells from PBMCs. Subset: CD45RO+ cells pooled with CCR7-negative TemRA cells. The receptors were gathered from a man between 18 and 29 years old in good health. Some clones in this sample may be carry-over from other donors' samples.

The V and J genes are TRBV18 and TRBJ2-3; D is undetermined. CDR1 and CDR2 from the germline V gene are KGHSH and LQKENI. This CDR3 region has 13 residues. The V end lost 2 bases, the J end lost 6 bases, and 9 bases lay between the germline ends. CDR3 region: CASSPGRSDTQYF. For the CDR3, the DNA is TGTGCCAGCTCACCAGGACGGTCCGATACGCAGTATTTT.

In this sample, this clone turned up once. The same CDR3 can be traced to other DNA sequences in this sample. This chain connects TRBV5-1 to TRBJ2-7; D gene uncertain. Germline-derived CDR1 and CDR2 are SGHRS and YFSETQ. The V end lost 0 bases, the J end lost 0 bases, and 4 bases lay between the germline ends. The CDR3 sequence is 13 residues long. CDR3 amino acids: CASSLVDSYEQYF. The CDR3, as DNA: TGCGCCAGCAGCTTGGTGGACTCCTACGAGCAGTACTTC.